Below are 14 T cell receptor beta chains sequenced from a single sample in a study of CD8+CD57+ T cells in acquired aplastic anemia. Patients sequenced had flow cytometry evidence of CD8+CD57+ cell expansion. Profiles of TCR beta VDJ and CDR3 were generated from a genomic DNA template. MiXCR was run by TCRdb on the reads, yielding one entry per CDR3 protein. This sample has some 170,000 distinct CDR3 sequences, with around half found just once. Sequenced: sorted CD4+, CD8+, or CD8+CD57+ T cells (not recorded which) from PBMCs. The receptors originated from a human donor with aplastic anemia.

The J gene is TRBJ2-7, the V gene TRBV15, with D possibly being TRBD1 (5 bases). The CDR3 totals 14 residues. CDR1 and CDR2 (germline): LNHNV, YYDKDF (reference sequence). With 0 bases removed from V and 3 bases from J, the gap between germline ends came to 9 bases. DNA for the CDR3: TGTGCCACCAGCAGAGAAAAGGGGAACTACGAGCAGTACTTC. Residues: CATSREKGNYEQYF.

As concerns this clonotype: The conserved final phenylalanine or tryptophan is absent from the CDR3, which likely points to a read error. V and J are TRBV6-1 and TRBJ2-7; 8 nucleotides match TRBD1. The CDR3 loop spans 17 amino acids. The germline CDR1 and CDR2 sequences are MNHNS and SASEGT. Trimming at V came to 4 bases and at J to 3 bases, leaving 14 bases not matched to a gene. Here the CDR3 DNA reads TGTGCCAGCAGTGCTCCGGACAGGGAATTGTATAACTACGAGCAGTACCTC. Amino acids: CASSAPDRELYNYEQYL.

This rearrangement joins TRBV9 to TRBJ1-1, with D uncertain. The CDR3 is made up of 11 amino acids. Per germline, CDR1 SGDLS and CDR2 YYNGEE. V shed 5 bases and J shed 6 bases, with 8 bases lying between them. The chain's CDR3 is CASSGGAEAFF. In DNA form, the CDR3 reads TGTGCCAGCAGTGGCGGAGCTGAAGCTTTCTTT.

The gene calls are TRBV6-1 and TRBJ2-7, with TRBD2 matching 8 bases. CDR3 length: 13 amino acids. Trimming cost V 6 bases and J 6 bases; bases outside gene matches: 7. Germline CDR1 and CDR2: MNHNS and SASEGT. The CDR3 protein is CASRNGGAVEQYF. The DNA for the CDR3 is TGTGCCAGCAGGAACGGGGGGGCGGTCGAGCAGTACTTC.

The J gene is TRBJ2-5, the V gene TRBV7-7, with 10 positions matching TRBD2. The CDR3 extends over 13 amino acids. Germline V lookup: CDR1 SSHAT, CDR2 FNYEAQ (reference sequence). The V segment lost 6 bases and the J segment 5 bases; nucleotides outside the gene matches: 3. The CDR3 reads CASRPSGSETQYF. CDR3 DNA: TGTGCCAGCAGGCCTAGCGGGAGTGAGACCCAGTACTTC.

This clonotype was seen at least ten times. The CDR3 DNA sequence: TGTGCCAGCAGCCCCAGGGGAGGACAGGTGGGCAATCAGCCCCAGCATTTT. Translating gives CASSPRGGQVGNQPQHF. The rearrangement joins TRBV7-6 to TRBJ1-5, with TRBD1 matching over 7 bases. The CDR3 loop spans 17 amino acids. J gave up 2 bases and V 5 bases, and 12 bases lay outside the gene matches. CDR1 and CDR2 (germline): SGHVS, FNYEAQ.

Many counts were recorded for this clonotype. The chain combines TRBV12-5 with TRBJ2-3; D unresolved. Between the trimmed V and J ends, which lost 4 bases and 7 bases, there was a span of 6 bases. This CDR3 region has 11 residues. Germline V gene lookup returns CDR1 LGHNT and CDR2 FRNRAP. The CDR3 protein is CASGSHYTQYF. As DNA, the CDR3 is TGTGCTAGTGGTTCCCACTATACGCAGTATTTT. The whole variable domain, remainder taken from reference TRBV12-5 and TRBJ2-3, is DARVTQTPRHKVTEMGQEVTMRCQPILGHNTVFWYRQTMMQGLELLAYFRNRAPLDDSGMPKDRFSAEMPDATLATLKIQPSEPRDSAVYFCASGSHYTQYFGPGTRLTVL.

This clonotype was detected many times. The chain couples TRBV11-2 to TRBJ2-5, with 12 positions matching TRBD2. Germline lookup yields CDR1 SGHAT and CDR2 FQNNGV. The CDR3 covers 19 residues. V dropped 1 base and J dropped 1; count of bases not matched to a gene: 10. The CDR3 loop is CASSLVSPLAGGTQETQYF. The DNA of the CDR3 is TGTGCCAGCAGCTTAGTCTCGCCACTAGCGGGGGGCACCCAAGAGACCCAGTACTTC.

J is TRBJ1-6 and V is TRBV15; D may be TRBD1 (6 bases). Per the germline V gene, CDR1 is LNHNV and CDR2 is YYDKDF (reference sequence). V shed 4 bases and J shed 6 bases, with 10 bases lying between them. There are 14 residues in the CDR3. The CDR3: CATSIEGGNSPLHF. The CDR3 coding sequence is TGTGCCACCAGCATCGAGGGGGGTAATTCACCCCTCCACTTT.

This clonotype was counted ten times or more. The V and J genes are TRBV6-1 and TRBJ1-6; no reliable D call. This CDR3 spans 13 amino acids. Germline CDR1 is MNHNS and CDR2 is SASEGT. V lost 3 bases to trimming and J lost 10 bases, with 10 bases between them. As DNA, the CDR3 is TGTGCCAGCAGTGATGGGCTGGGGTCACCCCTCCACTTT. This translates into CASSDGLGSPLHF.

The chain is built from TRBV13 and TRBJ2-2; 7 bases fit TRBD2. Germline V lookup: CDR1 PRHDT, CDR2 FYEKMQ (reference sequence). The CDR3 has 21 amino acids. V lost 2 bases to trimming and J lost 0 bases; unmatched junction nucleotides: 18. The CDR3 DNA reads TGTGCCAGCAGCTTATCATTTGGGGGGGGGACCCCGTTCGCGAACACCGGGGAGCTGTTTTTT. This codes for CASSLSFGGGTPFANTGELFF.

This clonotype has ten or more counts. The chain uses TRBV5-6 and TRBJ1-2; a weak D match, TRBD1 (6 bases). Germline V CDR1 and CDR2: SGHDT, YYEEEE. The CDR3 consists of 12 residues. The V and J ends lost 1 base and 8 bases respectively, with 9 bases between them. The CDR3 nucleotides read TGTGCCAGCAGCTTGTCAGGGGCCGGCTACACCTTC. Its protein is CASSLSGAGYTF.

This clonotype was seen at least ten times. The chain combines TRBV24-1 with TRBJ2-2, with a weak D call TRBD1 (5 bases). Germline assignment: CDR1 KGHDR and CDR2 SFDVKD. This CDR3 has 17 amino acids. Trimming pared 4 bases from V and 0 bases from J, leaving 14 bases between. The DNA for the CDR3 is TGTGCCACCAGTGAACCGCAGGGAAGCGCGAACACCGGGGAGCTGTTTTTT. This translates into CATSEPQGSANTGELFF.

This clonotype occurred many times. Here the CDR3 DNA reads TGTGCCACGGGGACTAGCGGGGGCCAAGAGACCCAGTACTTC. This encodes CATGTSGGQETQYF. The V call is TRBV12-3 or TRBV12-4, the J call TRBJ2-5; 14 bases are a match to TRBD2. This CDR3 contains 14 residues. Trimming at V came to 10 bases and at J to 1 base, leaving 2 bases not matched to a gene.